The 15 T cell receptor beta chains reported below all come from one sample, sequenced in a study of Graves' ophthalmopathy and Graves' hyperthyroidism. RNA served as the template for amplifying TCR beta CDR3 regions. Investigators did first-round RT-PCR with HTBI primers, then second-round multiplex PCR. One entry per CDR3 protein results from TCRdb running MiXCR on the multiplex PCR reads. The table lists about 480,000 distinct CDR3 sequences, 13% to 15% of them singletons. Sequencing was performed on blood. All receptors derive from a woman in her twenties or thirties with Graves' ophthalmopathy.

This clonotype was counted at least ten times. This chain links TRBV7-2 with TRBJ1-2, with unresolved D. This CDR3 has 12 residues. CDR1 SGHTA and CDR2 FQGNSA come from the germline V gene. V gave up 1 base and J gave up 8 bases, with 8 bases separating them. DNA of the CDR3: TGTGCCAGCAGCTTAGATCCTAGCGGCTACACCTTC. It translates to CASSLDPSGYTF.

This clonotype was counted many times. This rearrangement joins TRBV12-3 or TRBV12-4 to TRBJ2-7; D perhaps matches TRBD1 (5 bases). The CDR3 extends over 14 amino acids. V dropped 3 bases and J dropped 2 bases, with 11 bases sitting between them. In nucleotides, the CDR3 is TGTGCCAGCAGTTTTGGGGCTCTAGCCTACGAGCAGTACTTC. The encoded protein is CASSFGALAYEQYF.

In its sample, this clonotype was seen many times. The chain carries TRBV30 and TRBJ2-7; D could derive from TRBD1 or TRBD2 (5 bases each). Trimming shortened V by 4 bases and J by 3 bases, and 13 bases separated the two germline ends. The CDR3 consists of 13 residues. The germline V gene encodes CDR1 GTSNPN and CDR2 SVGIG (reference sequence). DNA of the CDR3: TGTGCCTGGACCTCCACTGGGGGCTACGAGCAGTACTTC. Translated, it gives CAWTSTGGYEQYF.

This clonotype was counted many times. V and J are TRBV10-3 and TRBJ1-1; 7 bases match TRBD1. J lost 4 bases, V lost 10 bases, and 15 bases had no gene match. Germline CDR1 ENHRY, CDR2 SYGVKD. CDR3 length: 15 amino acids. CDR3 sequence reads: CATSRVGQLSTEAFF. For the CDR3, the DNA is TGTGCCACCTCCCGGGTGGGACAGCTTTCCACTGAAGCTTTCTTT.

This clonotype has a count of ten or more. V is TRBV2 and J is TRBJ2-5; a weak D match, TRBD2 (5 bases). The CDR3 sequence is 12 residues long. The ends were cut back, 6 bases at V and 10 bases at J, with 15 bases in the middle. Germline V lookup: CDR1 SNHLY, CDR2 FYNNEI. In DNA form, the CDR3 reads TGTGCCAGCAGACAACTAGAATTTGACCAGTACTTC. Amino acid sequence: CASRQLEFDQYF.

This clonotype has ten or more counts. The rearrangement links TRBV14 to TRBJ1-2; the match to TRBD1 covers 12 bases. This CDR3 has 17 residues. V lost 0 bases to trimming and J lost 6 bases; unmatched junction nucleotides: 8. Looked up from germline, CDR1 is SGHDN and CDR2 is FVKESK. The DNA of the CDR3 is TGTGCCAGCAGCCAAGATCCGGCCGGGACAGGGGGCGATGGCTACACCTTC. As protein: CASSQDPAGTGGDGYTF.

This clonotype appeared many times. V usage is TRBV18 and J usage is TRBJ1-2; no clear D. The germline V and J ends were trimmed by 3 bases and 8 bases, with 16 bases remaining between them. CDR1 and CDR2 from the germline V gene are KGHSH and LQKENI. This CDR3 spans 14 amino acids. The CDR3 is CASSPEGLAGGYTF. CDR3 DNA: TGTGCCAGCTCACCCGAGGGTCTCGCTGGCGGCTACACCTTC.

This clonotype was seen at least ten times. The chain has TRBV7-8 and TRBJ2-7; D unresolved. CDR1 and CDR2 (germline): SGHVS, FQNEAQ. The CDR3 has 17 amino acids. Trimming took 4 bases from V and 2 from J, leaving 21 bases between them. The CDR3 nucleotides are TGTGCCAGCAGCTCCCCTCCCCCTCTCCTTACGCCCTACGAGCAGTACTTC. Its protein product is CASSSPPPLLTPYEQYF.

This clonotype was seen a few times. This rearrangement joins TRBV11-2 to TRBJ2-7, with 14 bases fitting TRBD2. Unmatched junction bases numbered 5, after V lost 0 bases and J lost 4 bases. CDR1 and CDR2 from the germline V gene are SGHAT and FQNNGV. The CDR3 is made up of 17 amino acids. CDR3 protein: CASSLDGLAGGLYEQYF. CDR3 sequence (DNA): TGTGCCAGCAGCTTAGACGGACTAGCGGGGGGTTTATACGAGCAGTACTTC.

This clonotype was seen many times. The CDR3 here is CASSYSRAGGAGTEAFF. The CDR3 bases are TGTGCCAGCAGTTACTCGAGGGCAGGGGGCGCGGGGACTGAAGCTTTCTTT. The V and J genes are TRBV6-5 and TRBJ1-1, with 8 bases fitting TRBD1. The trim removed 0 bases at V and 5 bases at J, leaving 11 bases unmatched. The germline V gene encodes CDR1 MNHEY and CDR2 SVGAGI. This CDR3 is built from 17 residues.

This clonotype was observed a handful of times. The chain carries TRBV11-2 and TRBJ1-2; TRBD1 aligns across 9 bases. The V gene end was trimmed by 5 bases and the J gene end by 6 bases; junction bases not matched to a gene: 10. Germline values: CDR1 SGHAT, CDR2 FQNNGV. This CDR3 is 15 amino acids long. CDR3 nucleotide sequence: TGTGCCAGCAGCGACAGGGGGGGCGTTCGGGATGGCTACACCTTC. The encoded protein is CASSDRGGVRDGYTF. The full variable domain, completed using reference TRBV11-2 and TRBJ1-2, is EAGVAQSPRYKIIEKRQSVAFWCNPISGHATLYWYQQILGQGPKLLIQFQNNGVVDDSQLPKDRFSAERLKGVDSTLKIQPAKLEDSAVYLCASSDRGGVRDGYTFGSGTRLTVV.

This clonotype has a count of ten or more. The chain recombines TRBV11-2 with TRBJ2-2; the match to TRBD2 covers 7 bases. The CDR3 is 18 residues long. In germline, CDR1 is SGHAT, CDR2 FQNNGV. Trimming at V came to 5 bases and at J to 0 bases, leaving 12 bases not matched to a gene. The CDR3 loop reads CASSPVPSAGANTGELFF. Here the CDR3 DNA reads TGTGCCAGCAGCCCCGTTCCTTCTGCGGGGGCGAACACCGGGGAGCTGTTTTTT. Full variable domain (rest looked up from reference TRBV11-2 and TRBJ2-2): EAGVAQSPRYKIIEKRQSVAFWCNPISGHATLYWYQQILGQGPKLLIQFQNNGVVDDSQLPKDRFSAERLKGVDSTLKIQPAKLEDSAVYLCASSPVPSAGANTGELFFGEGSRLTVL.

This clonotype came up many times. The chain joins TRBV5-1 to TRBJ1-1; 11 bases are shared with TRBD1. In germline, CDR1 is SGHRS, CDR2 YFSETQ. The ends lost 3 bases at V and 4 bases at J; junction bases unmatched: 5. The length of the CDR3 is 15 residues. The CDR3 spells CASSWMGTGGTEAFF. CDR3 coding DNA: TGCGCCAGCAGCTGGATGGGGACAGGGGGCACTGAAGCTTTCTTT.

This clonotype has a count of ten or more. V is TRBV28 and J is TRBJ2-7, with D possibly matching TRBD1 (6 bases). The CDR3 consists of 15 residues. The V gene lost 5 bases and the J gene lost 6 bases, with 20 bases spanning the gap. The germline gives CDR1 MDHEN, CDR2 SYDVKM. For the CDR3, the DNA is TGTGCCAGCAGTAGATCACAGGGTCTTGGGGCCGAGCAGTACTTC. Translated, it gives CASSRSQGLGAEQYF.

This clonotype was recorded at least ten times. This sequence joins TRBV19 and TRBJ1-1, with D maybe TRBD1 (5 bases). Germline V gene lookup returns CDR1 LNHDA and CDR2 SQIVND (reference sequence). Trimming cost V 10 bases and J 0 bases, with 15 bases left between them. This CDR3 contains 14 residues. This chain's CDR3 is CATSPTAMNTEAFF. The DNA for the CDR3 is TGTGCCACCTCACCGACAGCCATGAACACTGAAGCTTTCTTT.